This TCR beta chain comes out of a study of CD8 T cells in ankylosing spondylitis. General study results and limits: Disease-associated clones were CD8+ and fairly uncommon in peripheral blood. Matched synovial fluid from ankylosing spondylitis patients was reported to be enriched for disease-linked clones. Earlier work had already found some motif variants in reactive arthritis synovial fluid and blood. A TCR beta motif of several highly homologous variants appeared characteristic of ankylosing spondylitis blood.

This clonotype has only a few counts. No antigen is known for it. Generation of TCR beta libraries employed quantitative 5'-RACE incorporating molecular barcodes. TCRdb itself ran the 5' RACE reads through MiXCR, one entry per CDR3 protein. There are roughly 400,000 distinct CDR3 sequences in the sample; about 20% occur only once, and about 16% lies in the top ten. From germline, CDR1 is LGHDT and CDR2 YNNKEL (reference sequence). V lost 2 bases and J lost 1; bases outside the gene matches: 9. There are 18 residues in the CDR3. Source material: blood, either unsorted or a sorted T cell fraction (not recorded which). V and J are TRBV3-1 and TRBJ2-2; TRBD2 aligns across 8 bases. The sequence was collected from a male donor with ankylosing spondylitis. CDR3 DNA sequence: TGTGCCAGCAGCCAATGGACTAGCATGAATGGGAACACCGGGGAGCTGTTTTTT. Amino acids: CASSQWTSMNGNTGELFF. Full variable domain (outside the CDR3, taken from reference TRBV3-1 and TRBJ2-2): DTAVSQTPKYLVTQMGNDKSIKCEQNLGHDTMYWYKQDSKKFLKIMFSYNNKELIINETVPNRFSPKSPDKAHLNLHINSLELGDSAVYFCASSQWTSMNGNTGELFFGEGSRLTVL.